The rows below give T cell receptor beta chains drawn from one sample of a study of cytomegalovirus exposure and HLA in healthy donors. Some clones are missing from TCRdb's copy, which holds only in-frame ones; the method was immunoSEQ multiplex PCR. The data include more than 110,000 clones; the top ten clones carry approximately 2.6%. Material for sequencing was PBMCs. Source of these receptors: a man in his forties in good health and CMV-seronegative. Both conserved end residues are part of each CDR3. D genes are given only for firm matches.

v_gene: TRBV7-8; j_gene: TRBJ2-1; d_gene: NA; CDR3aa: CASSLGSDRAYNEQFF; CDR3nt: TGTGCCAGCAGCTTAGGCTCAGACAGAGCCTACAATGAGCAGTTCTTC
v_gene: TRBV7-3; j_gene: TRBJ2-5; d_gene: NA; CDR3aa: CASSSGLQETQYF; CDR3nt: TGTGCCAGCAGCTCGGGACTGCAAGAGACCCAGTACTTC
v_gene: TRBV4-3; j_gene: TRBJ1-6; d_gene: TRBD1; CDR3aa: CASSQDLNGRGLSPLHF; CDR3nt: TGCGCCAGCAGCCAAGATTTAAATGGCAGGGGGCTTTCACCCCTCCACTTT
v_gene: TRBV7-2; j_gene: TRBJ1-1; d_gene: NA; CDR3aa: CASSLQPPGISTEAFF; CDR3nt: TGTGCCAGCAGCCTACAACCTCCAGGGATCTCCACTGAAGCTTTCTTT
v_gene: TRBV7-2; j_gene: TRBJ2-1; d_gene: TRBD2; CDR3aa: CASSPSGRGNYNEQFF; CDR3nt: TGTGCCAGCAGCCCTTCAGGGCGGGGGAACTACAATGAGCAGTTCTTC
v_gene: TRBV19; j_gene: TRBJ2-7; d_gene: TRBD1; CDR3aa: CASSIRDRGDEQYF; CDR3nt: TGTGCCAGTAGTATACGGGACAGGGGCGACGAGCAGTACTTC
v_gene: TRBV19; j_gene: TRBJ1-1; d_gene: NA; CDR3aa: CASSPGGGGSTEAFF; CDR3nt: TGTGCCAGTAGTCCTGGGGGAGGGGGGAGCACTGAAGCTTTCTTT
v_gene: TRBV11-2; j_gene: TRBJ2-3; d_gene: TRBD2; CDR3aa: CASSLITSGGAECYF; CDR3nt: TGTGCCAGCAGCCTAATCACTAGCGGGGGGGCCGAATGTTATTTT
v_gene: TRBV6-1; j_gene: TRBJ1-2; d_gene: TRBD1; CDR3aa: CASSVIGQGAVGYTF; CDR3nt: TGTGCCAGCAGTGTGATCGGGCAGGGGGCGGTTGGCTACACCTTC
v_gene: TRBV15; j_gene: TRBJ1-5; d_gene: NA; CDR3aa: CATSRDSSNQPQHF; CDR3nt: TGTGCCACCAGCAGAGACAGTAGCAATCAGCCCCAGCATTTT
v_gene: TRBV29-1; j_gene: TRBJ2-5; d_gene: NA; CDR3aa: CSVFLLQGRETQYF; CDR3nt: TGCAGCGTTTTCCTTTTACAGGGCCGGGAGACCCAGTACTTC
v_gene: TRBV5-1; j_gene: TRBJ2-6; d_gene: NA; CDR3aa: CASRGQGISGANVLTF; CDR3nt: TGCGCCAGCAGGGGGCAGGGGATCTCTGGGGCCAACGTCCTGACTTTC
v_gene: TRBV5-1; j_gene: TRBJ2-1; d_gene: NA; CDR3aa: CASSLAYISYNEQFF; CDR3nt: TGCGCCAGCAGCTTGGCCTATATCTCCTACAATGAGCAGTTCTTC
v_gene: TRBV4-2; j_gene: TRBJ2-7; d_gene: NA; CDR3aa: CASSQDTSAGRQYF; CDR3nt: TGTGCCAGCAGCCAAGATACAAGTGCAGGCCGGCAGTACTTC
v_gene: TRBV12-5; j_gene: TRBJ2-7; d_gene: TRBD2; CDR3aa: CASGLGGLGSYEQYF; CDR3nt: TGTGCTAGTGGTTTGGGGGGACTAGGCTCCTACGAGCAGTACTTC
v_gene: TRBV7-2; j_gene: TRBJ2-5; d_gene: NA; CDR3aa: CASSPAEQRGGETQYF; CDR3nt: TGTGCCAGCAGCCCCGCAGAGCAAAGGGGCGGAGAGACCCAGTACTTC
v_gene: TRBV28; j_gene: TRBJ2-3; d_gene: NA; CDR3aa: CASSLRLSPQYF; CDR3nt: TGTGCCAGCAGTTTACGACTATCTCCGCAGTATTTT
v_gene: TRBV27; j_gene: TRBJ1-5; d_gene: NA; CDR3aa: CASSSRQATRSNQPQHF; CDR3nt: TGTGCCAGCAGTTCCCGGCAGGCGACCCGTAGCAATCAGCCCCAGCATTTT
v_gene: TRBV6-1; j_gene: TRBJ1-1; d_gene: TRBD1; CDR3aa: CASRAGGTNTEAFF; CDR3nt: TGTGCCAGCAGGGCAGGGGGCACGAACACTGAAGCTTTCTTT
v_gene: TRBV5-6; j_gene: TRBJ2-2; d_gene: NA; CDR3aa: CASHSWRDTGELFF; CDR3nt: TGTGCCAGCCACAGCTGGAGGGACACCGGGGAGCTGTTTTTT
v_gene: TRBV10-3; j_gene: TRBJ1-1; d_gene: NA; CDR3aa: CAISERVDSEAFF; CDR3nt: TGTGCCATCAGTGAGCGGGTGGATTCTGAAGCTTTCTTT
v_gene: TRBV5-1; j_gene: TRBJ2-5; d_gene: NA; CDR3aa: CASSTPEKETQYF; CDR3nt: TGCGCCAGCAGCACACCTGAAAAAGAGACCCAGTACTTC
v_gene: TRBV19; j_gene: TRBJ1-5; d_gene: TRBD1; CDR3aa: CASRPTGDSNQPQHF; CDR3nt: TGTGCCAGTAGGCCTACAGGGGATAGCAATCAGCCCCAGCATTTT
v_gene: TRBV10-3; j_gene: TRBJ2-7; d_gene: NA; CDR3aa: CAISEPGMTSYEQYF; CDR3nt: TGTGCCATCAGTGAGCCCGGGATGACCTCCTACGAGCAGTACTTC
v_gene: TRBV15; j_gene: TRBJ2-3; d_gene: NA; CDR3aa: CATSSDLSSTDTQYF; CDR3nt: TGTGCCACCAGCAGCGACTTATCTAGCACAGATACGCAGTATTTT
v_gene: TRBV5-1; j_gene: TRBJ2-1; d_gene: TRBD2; CDR3aa: CASSLEGPGGSYNEQFF; CDR3nt: TGCGCCAGCAGCTTGGAGGGGCCGGGGGGGTCCTACAATGAGCAGTTCTTC
v_gene: TRBV7-9; j_gene: TRBJ1-2; d_gene: NA; CDR3aa: CASTKLYGYTF; CDR3nt: TGTGCCAGCACGAAACTCTATGGCTACACCTTC
v_gene: TRBV11-3; j_gene: TRBJ2-3; d_gene: TRBD1; CDR3aa: CASSLDGTEIDTQYF; CDR3nt: TGTGCCAGCAGCTTAGACGGGACAGAGATAGATACGCAGTATTTT
v_gene: TRBV20-1; j_gene: TRBJ2-7; d_gene: TRBD2; CDR3aa: CSVHSGGPQYF; CDR3nt: TGCAGTGTACACAGCGGGGGGCCACAGTACTTC
v_gene: TRBV6-6; j_gene: TRBJ2-1; d_gene: NA; CDR3aa: CASPGTSGEQFF; CDR3nt: TGTGCCAGTCCGGGAACTTCGGGTGAGCAGTTCTTC
v_gene: TRBV7-2; j_gene: TRBJ2-2; d_gene: TRBD2; CDR3aa: CASSFLAGDLTGELFF; CDR3nt: TGTGCCAGCAGCTTCTTAGCGGGGGACCTCACCGGGGAGCTGTTTTTT
v_gene: TRBV7-2; j_gene: TRBJ2-3; d_gene: TRBD2; CDR3aa: CASSLIAGGRADTQYF; CDR3nt: TGTGCCAGCAGCTTAATAGCGGGGGGGAGGGCAGATACGCAGTATTTT
v_gene: TRBV5-1; j_gene: TRBJ2-7; d_gene: NA; CDR3aa: CASSEGLLYGQYF; CDR3nt: TGCGCCAGCAGCGAGGGACTCCTCTACGGGCAGTACTTC
v_gene: TRBV5-6; j_gene: TRBJ2-1; d_gene: NA; CDR3aa: CASSLPGTTGQFF; CDR3nt: TGTGCTAGCAGCTTGCCGGGGACAACTGGGCAGTTCTTC
v_gene: TRBV7-2; j_gene: TRBJ1-4; d_gene: NA; CDR3aa: CASSPGQNEKLFF; CDR3nt: TGTGCCAGCAGCCCTGGTCAGAATGAAAAACTGTTTTTT